Presented here are 27 T cell receptor beta chains from one specimen sequenced in a study of regulatory T cells in long-lasting Graves disease. Time point here: persistent/refractory GD, antithyroid drugs over 5 years with positive TRAb. Scientists built the TCR library using RNA that was extracted from PBMCs. iRepertoire HTBI primers and Arm-PCR of CDR3 regions built TCR beta libraries. TCRdb reprocessed the multiplex PCR reads with MiXCR, giving one entry per CDR3 protein. The repertoire holds around 400,000 distinct CDR3 sequences, with approximately 25% as singletons. This sample comprised peripheral blood mononuclear cells (PBMCs), obtained when the disease was refractory, from a patient treated with antithyroid drugs. The receptors here all came from a middle-aged woman with Graves disease.

This clonotype was found many times. CDR3: CASSYLTGANNSPLHF. Here the CDR3 DNA reads TGTGCCAGCAGTTACTTGACAGGGGCCAATAATTCACCCCTCCACTTT. The gene calls are TRBV6-5 and TRBJ1-6; 8 positions agree with TRBD1. CDR1 is MNHEY, CDR2 SVGAGI, per germline. Trimming cost V 1 base and J 5 bases; bases outside gene matches: 4. The CDR3 contains 16 residues.

This clonotype was recorded at least ten times. The chain links TRBV28 to TRBJ1-1, with a possible D match to TRBD1 (6 bases). V was clipped by 3 bases and J by 8 bases, with 16 bases between them. The CDR3 runs 14 residues. The germline gives CDR1 MDHEN, CDR2 SYDVKM. CDR3 in amino acids: CASSFAGMTGEAFF. The CDR3 nucleotides are TGTGCCAGCAGTTTCGCGGGGATGACAGGCGAAGCTTTCTTT.

This clonotype was seen repeatedly, ten times or more. This chain joins TRBV28 and TRBJ2-5; 7 bases fit TRBD2. The CDR3 runs to 15 residues. The V gene end was trimmed by 1 base and the J gene end by 2 bases; junction bases not matched to a gene: 4. From germline, CDR1 is MDHEN and CDR2 SYDVKM. CDR3 sequence reads: CASSLLSGGQETQYF. CDR3 bases: TGTGCCAGCAGTTTATTATCGGGGGGTCAAGAGACCCAGTACTTC.

This clonotype has a count of ten or more. This rearrangement joins TRBV7-2 to TRBJ1-1; unclear D gene. The CDR3 is 14 residues long. Germline loops: CDR1 SGHTA, CDR2 FQGNSA. V dropped 3 bases and J dropped 3 bases, with 11 bases sitting between them. The CDR3 loop is CASSFPFKDTEAFF. In DNA, the CDR3 is TGTGCCAGCAGCTTCCCCTTTAAGGACACTGAAGCTTTCTTT.

The chain employs TRBV28 and TRBJ2-3; D possibly corresponds to TRBD1 (5 bases). V was trimmed by 0 bases and J by 1 base, leaving 11 bases between them. Per the germline V gene, CDR1 is MDHEN and CDR2 is SYDVKM. This CDR3 spans 16 amino acids. CDR3 loop: CASSLWGPRGTDTQYF. The CDR3 coding sequence is TGTGCCAGCAGTTTATGGGGGCCGAGAGGCACAGATACGCAGTATTTT.

This clonotype was seen once. V is TRBV10-1 and J is TRBJ2-2, with TRBD2 as a possible D gene (7 bases). V lost 5 bases and J 7 bases, leaving 14 bases between the germline ends. Per the germline V gene, CDR1 is WNHNN and CDR2 is SYGVQD (reference sequence). The CDR3 is 14 amino acids. CDR3 nucleotides: TGCGCCAGCAGTCAGGGGCGGGAGATCGGGGAGCTGTTTTTT. Translation gives CASSQGREIGELFF.

In its sample, this clonotype was seen a few times. V gene TRBV7-8 combines with J gene TRBJ1-5, with a possible D match to TRBD1 (5 bases). With 0 bases removed from V and 0 bases from J, the gap between germline ends came to 9 bases. The CDR3 runs 16 residues. Germline CDR1 is SGHVS and CDR2 is FQNEAQ. In nucleotides, the CDR3 is TGTGCCAGCAGCTTAGCGCCAGGGAATAGCAATCAGCCCCAGCATTTT. Translation gives CASSLAPGNSNQPQHF.

In this sample, this clonotype turned up many times. The chain has TRBV7-2 and TRBJ1-1; perhaps TRBD1 as D (6 bases). CDR3 length: 14 residues. The V gene lost 6 bases and the J gene lost 4 bases, with 15 bases spanning the gap. CDR1 is SGHTA, CDR2 FQGNSA, per germline. As DNA, the CDR3 is TGTGCCAGCAGACGTAGGACAGACAGCACTGAAGCTTTCTTT. This sequence encodes CASRRRTDSTEAFF.

This clonotype was observed a handful of times. The chain links TRBV9 to TRBJ2-5; a weak D match, TRBD1 (7 bases). V lost 1 base, J lost 5 bases, and 15 bases lay in between. The CDR3 contains 15 residues. Per germline, CDR1 SGDLS and CDR2 YYNGEE. The CDR3 protein is CASSVMEGAWETQYF. In DNA, the CDR3 is TGTGCCAGCAGCGTAATGGAGGGGGCTTGGGAGACCCAGTACTTC. Full variable domain (outside the CDR3, taken from reference TRBV9 and TRBJ2-5): DSGVTQTPKHLITATGQRVTLRCSPRSGDLSVYWYQQSLDQGLQFLIQYYNGEERAKGNILERFSAQQFPDLHSELNLSSLELGDSALYFCASSVMEGAWETQYFGPGTRLLVL.

Of note for this clonotype: This may arise from a read error, as a much more abundant clone is one base away. The V call is TRBV15, the J call TRBJ2-2; 7 positions match TRBD1. The junction had 7 bases not matched to a gene; V was cut back by 5 bases and J by 4 bases. Per the germline V gene, CDR1 is LNHNV and CDR2 is YYDKDF (reference sequence). The CDR3 contains 15 residues. Here the CDR3 DNA reads TGTGCCACCAGCGGGGACAGAGCCCTCACCGGGGAGCTGTTTTTT. As protein: CATSGDRALTGELFF.

Details on this clonotype: Germline and junction disagree at one end, which may indicate a read error. The chain couples TRBV29-1 to TRBJ2-7; a weak D match, TRBD1 (6 bases). From germline, CDR1 is SQVTM and CDR2 ANQGSEA. This CDR3 comprises 15 residues. The CDR3 region is CSVVRGQGHSYGQYF. DNA for the CDR3: TGCAGCGTGGTAAGAGGGCAGGGGCATTCCTACGGGCAGTACTTC.

This clonotype was seen ten or more times. This chain uses TRBV27 with TRBJ1-5; no reliable D call. Per germline, CDR1 MNHEY and CDR2 SMNVEV (reference sequence). The CDR3 contains 16 residues. The V and J ends lost 5 bases and 7 bases respectively, with 21 bases between them. CDR3 residues: CASSPPGWGGGQPQHF. The CDR3 DNA follows: TGTGCCAGCAGTCCCCCTGGGTGGGGAGGAGGGCAGCCCCAGCATTTT.

This clonotype was seen ten or more times. The CDR3 here is CATSRDRGPIYEQYF. CDR3 DNA sequence: TGTGCCACCAGCAGAGATAGGGGCCCTATCTACGAGCAGTACTTC. The chain carries TRBV15 and TRBJ2-7; the D gene is possibly TRBD1 (5 bases). The CDR3 runs to 15 residues. Germline V lookup: CDR1 LNHNV, CDR2 YYDKDF (reference sequence). The ends were cut back, 0 bases at V and 3 bases at J, with 12 bases in the middle. Full variable domain (outside the CDR3, taken from reference TRBV15 and TRBJ2-7): DAMVIQNPRYQVTQFGKPVTLSCSQTLNHNVMYWYQQKSSQAPKLLFHYYDKDFNNEADTPDNFQSRRPNTSFCFLDIRSPGLGDTAMYLCATSRDRGPIYEQYFGPGTRLTVT.

This clonotype has a handful of counts. This chain links TRBV20-1 with TRBJ2-2; D gene ambiguous. Per germline, CDR1 DFQATT and CDR2 SNEGSKA (reference sequence). The CDR3 loop spans 14 amino acids. Deletions cut 1 base from V and 7 bases from J, with 13 bases between. Here the CDR3 DNA reads TGCAGTGCTAGAGGCGGATGGGGTAGCGGGGAGCTGTTTTTT. Its translation: CSARGGWGSGELFF.

This clonotype was seen ten or more times. The chain carries TRBV6-1 and TRBJ2-5; 7 bases are a match to TRBD1. The V gene's germline CDR1 is MNHNS and CDR2 SASEGT. Losses at the gene ends were 7 bases for V and 5 bases for J; bases not matched to a gene: 10. The CDR3 is 14 amino acids. The CDR3 loop is CASTGTVGWETQYF. The CDR3 region has the DNA TGTGCCAGCACCGGGACAGTAGGTTGGGAGACCCAGTACTTC.

J is TRBJ1-3 and V is TRBV6-1; no clear D gene. Germline V lookup: CDR1 MNHNS, CDR2 SASEGT. There are 13 residues in the CDR3. The V end lost 3 bases, the J end lost 8 bases, and 11 bases lay between the germline ends. CDR3 DNA sequence: TGTGCCAGCAGTGAGGACCCGAGGGACACCATATATTTT. Protein: CASSEDPRDTIYF.

The sample holds a few counts of this clonotype. This sequence joins TRBV11-2 and TRBJ1-1; TRBD1 agrees at 12 bases. The trim removed 2 bases at V and 5 bases at J, leaving 6 bases unmatched. The CDR3 loop spans 16 amino acids. Germline CDR1 is SGHAT and CDR2 is FQNNGV. In nucleotides, the CDR3 is TGTGCCAGCAGCTTACCGGGACAGGGGGCGGGAACTGAAGCTTTCTTT. Amino acids: CASSLPGQGAGTEAFF.

This clonotype was counted only a few times. The chain couples TRBV4-1 to TRBJ2-7; 7 bases line up with TRBD1. The CDR3 consists of 15 residues. V was clipped by 4 bases and J by 4 bases; unmatched bases: 10. Germline V gene data show CDR1 as MGHRA and CDR2 as YSYEKL. The CDR3 spells CASSPLGTAGYEQYF. CDR3 bases: TGCGCCAGCAGCCCGCTTGGGACAGCCGGTTACGAGCAGTACTTC.

This clonotype was found many times. V gene TRBV7-9 combines with J gene TRBJ1-4, with D unclear. The V gene lost 1 base and the J gene lost 8 bases, with 14 bases spanning the gap. The CDR3 is made up of 15 amino acids. CDR1 is SEHNR and CDR2 is FQNEAQ in the germline V gene (reference sequence). The CDR3 DNA is TGTGCCAGCAGCTTAGTCCCTTCTGACGAAGAAAAACTGTTTTTT. Protein: CASSLVPSDEEKLFF.

This chain joins TRBV19 and TRBJ2-5; no firm D call. The germline V and J ends were trimmed by 6 bases and 2 bases, with 10 bases remaining between them. Germline V gene data show CDR1 as LNHDA and CDR2 as SQIVND (reference sequence). The CDR3 consists of 13 residues. Written as DNA, the CDR3 is TGTGCCAGTAGCCGGATCCGTCAAGAGACCCAGTACTTC. Residues: CASSRIRQETQYF.

This clonotype has just a few counts. CDR3 in DNA: TGCGCCAGCAGCTGGCGGGACAGCCGGACCGGGGAGCTGTTTTTT. Its protein is CASSWRDSRTGELFF. The V gene is TRBV5-1, the J gene TRBJ2-2, with a weak D call TRBD1 (7 bases). Germline V gives CDR1 SGHRS, CDR2 YFSETQ. Trimming left V 3 bases short and J 5 bases short, with 14 bases between. This CDR3 is 15 amino acids long.

The V call is TRBV5-1, the J call TRBJ2-7; D ambiguous. The germline V gene has CDR1 SGHRS and CDR2 YFSETQ. The CDR3 totals 15 residues. Trimming cost V 4 bases and J 3 bases, with 17 bases left between them. CDR3: CASSANPTQFYEQYF. The CDR3, as DNA: TGCGCCAGCAGCGCCAACCCAACCCAATTCTACGAGCAGTACTTC.

Comments on this clonotype: A much more abundant neighbour one base away suggests this may be a read error. This chain uses TRBV6-2 or TRBV6-3 with TRBJ2-5, with TRBD2 matching over 8 bases. V was pared by 5 bases and J by 5 bases, with 13 bases of the junction left unmatched. Germline V gene data show CDR1 as MNHEY and CDR2 as SVGEGT. The CDR3 length is 16 residues. The CDR3 coding sequence is TGTGCCAGCAGTACCAGAGAAGCGGGAGTCAGGGAGACCCAGTACTTC. It translates to CASSTREAGVRETQYF.

In its sample, this clonotype was seen many times. This chain uses TRBV2 with TRBJ2-7; D gene unclear. The CDR3 is 13 amino acids. Germline V CDR1 and CDR2: SNHLY, FYNNEI. Trimming removed 7 bases at V and 3 bases at J, with 13 bases between. CDR3 sequence: CASNRDPVYEQYF. In DNA form, the CDR3 reads TGTGCCAGCAACCGAGATCCAGTCTACGAGCAGTACTTC.

This clonotype was counted ten times or more. This chain uses TRBV11-2 with TRBJ2-7; 8 bases are shared with TRBD2. The ends lost 0 bases at V and 4 bases at J; junction bases unmatched: 11. From germline, CDR1 is SGHAT and CDR2 FQNNGV. The CDR3 loop spans 17 amino acids. This CDR3 reads CASSLEVLADKRYEQYF. CDR3 nucleotides: TGTGCCAGCAGCTTAGAGGTACTAGCGGACAAAAGATACGAGCAGTACTTC.

This clonotype was recorded at least ten times. The chain employs TRBV15 and TRBJ2-7, with a possible D match to TRBD2 (6 bases). This CDR3 contains 15 residues. V was cut by 0 bases and J by 2 bases, with 11 bases left in between. In germline, CDR1 is LNHNV, CDR2 YYDKDF (reference sequence). Here the CDR3 reads CATSRDSGLPYEQYF. The DNA of the CDR3 is TGTGCCACCAGCAGAGATTCGGGACTCCCCTACGAGCAGTACTTC.

This clonotype was recorded at least ten times. The gene calls are TRBV12-3 or TRBV12-4 and TRBJ2-7, with 11 bases aligning to TRBD2. The CDR3 runs 19 residues. The junction had 12 bases not matched to a gene; V was cut back by 2 bases and J by 0 bases. CDR3 amino acids: CASSLKGTSGSPSSYEQYF. In DNA form, the CDR3 reads TGTGCCAGCAGTTTAAAGGGCACTAGCGGGAGCCCGAGCTCCTACGAGCAGTACTTC.